The clone carrying this T cell receptor (beta chain) appeared a single time. This CDR3 has 18 amino acids. Germline-derived CDR1 and CDR2 are MGHDK and SYGVNS. Losses at the gene ends were 6 bases for V and 4 bases for J; bases not matched to a gene: 15. The data were obtained in a study of Graves' ophthalmopathy and Graves' hyperthyroidism. The study amplified TCR beta CDR3 regions using RNA transcripts. A first-round RT-PCR used HTBI primers, followed by a second-round multiplex PCR. TCRdb reanalysed the multiplex PCR reads using MiXCR and keeps one entry per CDR3 protein. Here the sample spans 500,000 to 800,000 distinct CDR3 sequences, over 40% being singletons.

The origin of this receptor is an adult man with Graves' ophthalmopathy. The sequencing input was peripheral blood. V and J are TRBV25-1 and TRBJ2-2; 9 bases line up with TRBD2. The CDR3 nucleotides are TGTGCCAGCAGACCGGGCGCGGGAGGGGTTTCGGGCACCGGGGAGCTGTTTTTT. This encodes CASRPGAGGVSGTGELFF.